This T cell receptor beta chain was recorded in a study of blood T cell repertoires in COVID-19 (dated by TCRdb to the early 2020s). Broadly, across the study: Collaborator samples came from the United States, Italy and Spain and covered acute and convalescent phases of COVID-19. Subjects who had been exposed to COVID-19, were actively infected with it, or had recovered from it provided the deeply sampled blood TCRbeta repertoires that made up the dataset. The repertoires were released in a freely available public database intended as a resource for research on the immune response to SARS-CoV-2. The sample metadata nearly always contained a de-identified subject ID, COVID-19 status, age in years and sex. The samples were drawn from two sources: the first 160 participants of the ongoing ImmuneRACE study, and fewer than 1,500 subjects contributed by 6 global collaborators. Where HLA class I and class II types were available, the types were taken from metadata supplied by the sample provider, not from assay-based typing. The prospective study material was composed of cDNA or gDNA derived from T cells, B-cell-depleted T cells, or PBMCs.

A note on this clone: It has no known antigen specificity. The sample holds no much larger clone one base away, and base qualities are not on file.

Study-wide findings and limitations: Clinical and demographic metadata were provided uncurated, with the amount varying by source and participant.

The collaborating institutions used their own protocols to collect whole blood in K2EDTA tubes. For TCRbeta analysis, collaborator samples were shipped as frozen whole blood, as isolated PBMCs, or as DNA extracted from either sample type. The CDR3 starts with the cysteine, ends with the phenylalanine, and has 15 residues. Of the read, only the CDR3 DNA is kept; its 45 bases are in frame from base 1. V is clipped by 5 bases and J by 1 base, and the sequence between their germline boundaries is 13 bases long. The germline V gene (reference sequence) yields LGHDT for CDR1 and YNNKEL for CDR2. TCRbeta CDR3 regions were amplified from genomic DNA by means of the immunoSEQ Assay, a bias-controlled multiplex PCR. On the study's bioinformatics: The number of nucleated cells in each sample was estimated from the amplification of reference gene primers within the assay. To quantify the absolute abundance of each unique TCRbeta CDR3 rearrangement, sequence reads were collapsed and filtered. Productive Simpson clonality was computed per sample as the square root of Simpson's diversity index over productive rearrangements. The table comes from immuneACCESS by way of TCRdb, which keeps in-frame sequences with V and J called. Part of the clones is missing from these tables; in studies checked, under half for an unresolved V gene and the rest for unknown reasons. Clonal size and the V and J genes are those of that table, whereas D and trimming came from the DNA. This sample holds approximately 100,000 clones; roughly nine tenths were observed only once. The ten largest account for less than 40% of the sample.

The material sequenced was peripheral blood. The V and J segments used are TRBV3-1 (or the pseudogene TRBV3-2) and TRBJ2-3; no D gene call is confident. This clonotype was obtained from an elderly woman with acute or convalescent COVID-19. In nucleotides, the sequence is TGTGCCAGCAGCGCCTCATTTTCGGGCACAGATACGCAGTATTTT. It encodes CASSASFSGTDTQYF.